This T cell receptor (beta chain) came from a study of tumor T cells in aggressive B-cell lymphoma. The table lists this clone with a count of one. Per germline, CDR1 SGHNT and CDR2 YYREEE (reference sequence). This CDR3 is 15 amino acids long. The trim removed 7 bases at V and 7 bases at J, leaving 15 bases unmatched. Sequencing was performed with immunoSEQ multiplex PCR; in TCRdb, only in-frame clones are kept and a portion is missing. The sample lists 9,500 to 10,000 clones; roughly 85% were seen once. This sequence originates from an adult with diffuse large B cell lymphoma. V and J are TRBV5-4 and TRBJ2-7; 9 bases agree with TRBD2. The sample comprised tumor tissue. This CDR3 reads CASSRGGRASGEQYF. The CDR3, as DNA: TGTGCCAGCTCTCGGGGCGGGAGGGCCTCCGGAGAGCAGTACTTC.